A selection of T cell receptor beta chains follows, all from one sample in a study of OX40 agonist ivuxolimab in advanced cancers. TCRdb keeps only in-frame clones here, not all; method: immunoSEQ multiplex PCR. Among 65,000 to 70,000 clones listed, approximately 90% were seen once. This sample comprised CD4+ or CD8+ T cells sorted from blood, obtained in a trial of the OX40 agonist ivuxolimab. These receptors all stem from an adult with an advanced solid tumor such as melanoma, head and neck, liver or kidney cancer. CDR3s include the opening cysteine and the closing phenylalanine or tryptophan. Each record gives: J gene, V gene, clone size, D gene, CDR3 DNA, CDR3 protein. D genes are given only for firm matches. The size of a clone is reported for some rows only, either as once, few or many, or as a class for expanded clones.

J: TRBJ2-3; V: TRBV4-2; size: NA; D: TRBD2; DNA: TGTGCCAGCAGCCAAAGGGCCGATCCCATACTAGCGGGGGGGTCCGAGTCGAATACGCAGTATTTT; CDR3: CASSQRADPILAGGSESNTQYF
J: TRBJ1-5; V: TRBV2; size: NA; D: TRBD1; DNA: TGTGCCAGTACGGGACAGGGGTTGGAGCCCCAGCATTTT; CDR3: CASTGQGLEPQHF
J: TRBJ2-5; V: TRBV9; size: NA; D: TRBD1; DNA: TGTGCCAGCAGCGTTGGACAGGGTATACAAGAGACCCAGTACTTC; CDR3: CASSVGQGIQETQYF
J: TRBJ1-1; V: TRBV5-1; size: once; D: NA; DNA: TGCGCCAGCAGCTTGGACACGGGTTACACTGAAGCTTTCTTT; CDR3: CASSLDTGYTEAFF
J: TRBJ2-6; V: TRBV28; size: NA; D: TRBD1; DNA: TGTGCCAGCAGTTCTTTTAGTTGGGAGGACAGGGGTGCGGGGGCCAACGTCCTGACTTTC; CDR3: CASSSFSWEDRGAGANVLTF
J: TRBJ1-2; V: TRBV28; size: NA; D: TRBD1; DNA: TGTGCCAGCTGGTGGGCCGGTTGGCTAGGGACAGGGAGCTACACCTTC; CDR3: CASWWAGWLGTGSYTF
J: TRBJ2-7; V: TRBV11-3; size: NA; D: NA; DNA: TGTGCCAGCAGCCCGTTGAGCTCCTACGAGCAGTACTTC; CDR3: CASSPLSSYEQYF
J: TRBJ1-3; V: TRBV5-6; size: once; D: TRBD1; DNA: TGTGCCAGCAGCTTGTTCGGTGAGGGGGCTATTGGAAACACCATATATTTT; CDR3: CASSLFGEGAIGNTIYF
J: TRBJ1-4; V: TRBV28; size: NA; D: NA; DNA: TGTGCCAGCAGAAAACCGACAGGTGAAAAACTGTTTTTT; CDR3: CASRKPTGEKLFF
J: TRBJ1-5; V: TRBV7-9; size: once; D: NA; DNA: TGTGCCAGCAGCTTGGTAGGACAGAGCAATCAGCCCCAGCATTTT; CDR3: CASSLVGQSNQPQHF
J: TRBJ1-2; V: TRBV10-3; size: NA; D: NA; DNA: TGTGCCATCAGTGAAGGTGGCTATGGCTACACCTTC; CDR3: CAISEGGYGYTF
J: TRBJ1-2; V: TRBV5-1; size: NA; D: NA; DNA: TGCGCCAGCAGCTTGGTTCAGGGTAGGAACTATGGCTGCACCTTC; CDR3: CASSLVQGRNYGCTF
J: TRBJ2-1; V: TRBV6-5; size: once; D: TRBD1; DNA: TGTGCCAGCAGTCCGGACAGGGGGCGAACAAATGAGCAGTTCTTC; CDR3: CASSPDRGRTNEQFF
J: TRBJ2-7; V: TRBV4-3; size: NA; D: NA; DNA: TGCGCCAGCAGCCAGGCGGGGCCCGAGCAGTACTTC; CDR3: CASSQAGPEQYF
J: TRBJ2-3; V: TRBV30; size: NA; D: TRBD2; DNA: TGTGCCTGGAGTGTACAAATAGCGGGAACCCCAGTGCCGCAGTATTTT; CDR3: CAWSVQIAGTPVPQYF
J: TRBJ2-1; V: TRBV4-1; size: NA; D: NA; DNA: TGCGCCAGCAGCCAACAAACGGAGCAGTTCTTC; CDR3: CASSQQTEQFF
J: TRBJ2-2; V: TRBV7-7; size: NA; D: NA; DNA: TGTGCCAGCAGCTTATCTTCATCTCCCACCGGGGAGCTGTTTTTT; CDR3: CASSLSSSPTGELFF
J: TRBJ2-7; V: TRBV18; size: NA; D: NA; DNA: TGTGCCAGCTCACCCGGGCCCCCGACAGCCTCCTACGAGCAGTACTTC; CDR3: CASSPGPPTASYEQYF
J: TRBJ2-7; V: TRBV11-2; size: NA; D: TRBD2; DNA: TGTGCCAGCAGCTTAGATACTAGCGGGGCACCCTACGAGCAGTACTTC; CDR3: CASSLDTSGAPYEQYF
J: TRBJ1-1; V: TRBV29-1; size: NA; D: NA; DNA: TGCGGCGTTGTAAGGTTCATGAACACTGAAGCTTTCTTT; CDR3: CGVVRFMNTEAFF
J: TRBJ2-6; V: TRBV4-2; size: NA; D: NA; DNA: TGTGCCAGCAGCTTGGCTCAGCCCTCTGGGGCCAACGTCCTGACTTTC; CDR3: CASSLAQPSGANVLTF
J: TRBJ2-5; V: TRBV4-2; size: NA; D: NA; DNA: TGTGCCAGCAGCCAAGAGGGCCCACGGACCCAGTACTTC; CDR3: CASSQEGPRTQYF
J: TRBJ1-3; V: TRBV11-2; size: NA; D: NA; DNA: TGTGCCAGCAGCTTAGACAGGACCACTGGAAACACCATATATTTT; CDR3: CASSLDRTTGNTIYF
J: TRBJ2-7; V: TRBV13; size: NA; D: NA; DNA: TGTGCCAGCAGCTTGGGCTATGGCGGAGAGCAGTACTTC; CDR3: CASSLGYGGEQYF
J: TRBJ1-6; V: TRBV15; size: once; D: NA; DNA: TGTGCCACCAGCAGAGACGGAGGCTCACCCCTCCACTTT; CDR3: CATSRDGGSPLHF
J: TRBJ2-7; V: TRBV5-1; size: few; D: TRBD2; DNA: TGCGCCAGCAGCTTGGCCGCTGGACTAGCGGGGGAGCAGTACTTC; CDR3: CASSLAAGLAGEQYF
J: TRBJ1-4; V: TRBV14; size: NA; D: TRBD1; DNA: TGTGCCAGCAGCCATGCCGGGCGGACAGGGATTAATGAAAAACTGTTTTTT; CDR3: CASSHAGRTGINEKLFF
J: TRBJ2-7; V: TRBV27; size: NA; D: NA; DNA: TGTGCCACCCTAGCAGGGGGGGCGGGCGAGCAGTACTTC; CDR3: CATLAGGAGEQYF
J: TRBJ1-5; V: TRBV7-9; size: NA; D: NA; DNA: TGTGCCAGCAGCTTAGCTGAACAGCCCCAGCATTTT; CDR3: CASSLAEQPQHF
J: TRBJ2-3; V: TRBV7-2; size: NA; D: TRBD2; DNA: TGTGCCAGCAGCTTCCTCCTAGCGGGGGGGCGGTCAGATACGCAGTATTTT; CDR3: CASSFLLAGGRSDTQYF